This T cell receptor beta chain was sequenced in a study of shared clonotypes between healthy human individuals. Concerning this clone itself: Its target is unknown.

Findings of the study overall: Generation probabilities of non-shared clonotypes were lower (relative to those shared by all four donors).

The CDR3 is 14 residues long. V was pared by 6 bases and J by 1 base, with 13 bases between. Germline assignment: CDR1 SGHTA and CDR2 FQGNSA. Terminally differentiated effector memory CD45RA+ cells were left out of the naive CD8 fraction, which was CD45RO-negative and positively selected for CCR7. Adult Caucasians living in Nashville, Tennessee made up all of the donors. Each subset's genomic DNA was split evenly across several immunoSEQ plates. This table comes from immunoSEQ multiplex PCR, and its TCRdb copy is limited to in-frame clones, with some not included. The sample has about 1,800,000 clones; roughly 95% are singletons.

What was sequenced was naive CD8+ T cells sorted from blood. The source of this sequence is a man between 18 and 35 years old in good health. This rearrangement joins TRBV7-2 to TRBJ2-7; maybe TRBD2 (7 bases). CDR3 bases: TGTGCCAGCAGGGGGGGGCCCGTTTCCTACGAGCAGTACTTC. Encoded protein: CASRGGPVSYEQYF.